The clone carrying this T cell receptor (beta chain) was seen many times. Antigen specificity is unknown. They built TCR cDNA with 5'RACE template switching, a step that put in a universal primer site and UMIs. TCRdb independently ran MiXCR on the 5' RACE reads; one entry per CDR3 protein. The sample carries 200,000 to 250,000 distinct CDR3 sequences, more than 3% recorded once. The sample belongs to a study of T cells after yellow fever vaccination. Study context: Fractions of low cell number were prepared using SMART-Seq v4 Ultra Low Input.

Study-wide results and caveats: CD4 and CD8 compartments shared a small share of clonotypes, likely from convergent recombination. Any FACS-sorted repertoire could hold abundant clonotypes that contaminate it from the bulk population.

The sequence was collected from a young man who received the YFV17D yellow fever vaccine. The sample consisted of CD4+ T cells sorted from PBMCs, taken 10 days after the yellow fever booster vaccination.

The CDR3 region is CASSQGTWGDTQYF. CDR3 in DNA: TGTGCCAGCAGCCAAGGAACGTGGGGAGATACGCAGTATTTT. The chain couples TRBV3-1 to TRBJ2-3; D unresolved. The CDR3 totals 14 residues. CDR1 LGHDT and CDR2 YNNKEL come from the germline V gene (reference sequence). V gave up 1 base and J gave up 5 bases, with 10 bases separating them.